A single sample is the source of the 22 T cell receptor beta chains below, sequenced in a study of T cell responses to AZD1222 COVID-19 vaccine. The table came from immunoSEQ multiplex PCR; TCRdb's copy has only in-frame clones and leaves some out. Altogether 110,000 to 150,000 clones are present, about 92% being singletons, with the ten largest covering around 3.5%. The sequences come from peripheral blood, collected 28 days after the second AZD1222 dose. The receptors here all came from an adult who received the AZD1222 COVID-19 vaccine.

The chain carries TRBV28 and TRBJ1-3; no reliable D call. Trimming took off 6 bases at V and 0 bases at J, with 18 bases between the two ends. Germline lookup yields CDR1 MDHEN and CDR2 SYDVKM. This CDR3 contains 17 residues. The DNA of the CDR3 is TGTGCCAGCAGCTCTGGAGGCACCGCGAGCTCTGGAAACACCATATATTTT. Protein: CASSSGGTASSGNTIYF.

V usage is TRBV6-5 and J usage is TRBJ1-5, with D unclear. The CDR3 spans 13 residues. Trimming took off 8 bases at V and 0 bases at J, with 8 bases between the two ends. The germline gives CDR1 MNHEY, CDR2 SVGAGI. The CDR3 loop is CASSRDSNQPQHF. CDR3 nucleotide sequence: TGTGCCAGCTCAAGGGATAGCAATCAGCCCCAGCATTTT.

The chain carries TRBV15 and TRBJ1-2, with TRBD1 as a possible D gene (6 bases). CDR3 length: 14 residues. V shed 5 bases and J shed 4 bases, with 14 bases lying between them. CDR1 and CDR2 (germline): LNHNV, YYDKDF (reference sequence). CDR3 coding DNA: TGTGCCACCAGCCCCAGAGGGGGTAGCTATGGCTACACCTTC. Its protein product is CATSPRGGSYGYTF.

The chain links TRBV5-5 to TRBJ1-2; TRBD1 matches at 10 bases. Germline V gene data show CDR1 as SGHKS and CDR2 as YYEKEE (reference sequence). The CDR3 totals 14 residues. The junction had 5 bases not matched to a gene; V was cut back by 4 bases and J by 5 bases. The CDR3: CASSRTGGGYGYTF. CDR3 sequence (DNA): TGTGCCAGCAGCCGGACAGGGGGAGGTTATGGCTACACCTTC.

The table lists this clone with a count of one. V gene TRBV25-1 combines with J gene TRBJ2-5, with 8 bases fitting TRBD2. Trimming removed 3 bases from V and 3 bases from J; junction bases left unmatched: 6. CDR3 length equals 15 residues. Germline V gene data show CDR1 as MGHDK and CDR2 as SYGVNS. CDR3 nucleotides: TGTGCCAGCAGTGACCCCGGGGGGGCGGAAGAGACCCAGTACTTC. It codes for CASSDPGGAEETQYF.

J is TRBJ1-3 and V is TRBV15; 8 nucleotides match TRBD1. V gave up 0 bases and J gave up 2 bases; unmatched junction bases: 9. This CDR3 spans 18 amino acids. From germline, CDR1 is LNHNV and CDR2 YYDKDF (reference sequence). The CDR3: CATSRDYERTGTGNTIYF. The DNA of the CDR3 is TGTGCCACCAGCAGAGATTACGAGAGGACAGGGACTGGAAACACCATATATTTT.

In nucleotides, the CDR3 is TGTGCCAGCAGCGTCCGGGACATGAACACTGAAGCTTTCTTT. It is translated as CASSVRDMNTEAFF. V usage is TRBV11-2 and J usage is TRBJ1-1, with a weak D call TRBD1 (6 bases). The germline CDR1 and CDR2 sequences are SGHAT and FQNNGV. The germline V and J ends were trimmed by 5 bases and 0 bases, with 10 bases remaining between them. The CDR3 is 14 residues long.

V and J are TRBV6-2 or TRBV6-3 and TRBJ2-3, with 10 bases that match TRBD1. V lost 6 bases, J lost 4 bases, and 13 bases stayed unmatched. The CDR3 is made up of 17 amino acids. The germline V gene encodes CDR1 MNHEY and CDR2 SVGEGT. CDR3 sequence reads: CASSRIGTGAWADTQYF. In DNA, the CDR3 is TGTGCCAGCAGCCGAATCGGGACAGGGGCTTGGGCAGATACGCAGTATTTT.

The CDR3 here is CASSLSPSYGYTF. The CDR3 region has the DNA TGTGCCAGCAGCTTATCCCCCTCCTATGGCTACACCTTC. The chain uses TRBV14 and TRBJ1-2; no reliable D call. Germline CDR1 reads SGHDN; CDR2 reads FVKESK. CDR3 length: 13 amino acids. V was cut by 5 bases and J by 4 bases, with 11 bases left in between.

The DNA for the CDR3 is TGTGCCAGCAGCCCTCCGGACGGGATACACTATGGCTACACCTTC. The encoded protein is CASSPPDGIHYGYTF. The chain uses TRBV28 and TRBJ1-2, with D uncertain. The V gene's germline CDR1 is MDHEN and CDR2 SYDVKM. V was cut by 6 bases and J by 3 bases, with 17 bases left in between. The length of the CDR3 is 15 residues.

This rearrangement joins TRBV18 to TRBJ2-5; D unresolved. Germline values: CDR1 KGHSH, CDR2 LQKENI. This CDR3 is built from 14 residues. V was shortened by 1 base and J by 2 bases, with 8 bases between the two germline ends. CDR3 sequence: CASSPRRIQETQYF. In DNA form, the CDR3 reads TGTGCCAGCTCACCACGGAGAATACAAGAGACCCAGTACTTC.

This chain uses TRBV3-1 (or the pseudogene TRBV3-2) with TRBJ1-2; a weak D match, TRBD1 (6 bases). The CDR3 consists of 14 residues. The V gene's germline CDR1 is LGHDT and CDR2 YNNKEL (reference sequence). V was cut by 1 base and J by 3 bases, with 9 bases left in between. In nucleotides, the CDR3 is TGTGCCAGCAGCCAAGTTCGGGGGCACTATGGCTACACCTTC. Its translation is CASSQVRGHYGYTF.

This rearrangement joins TRBV6-5 to TRBJ2-7; the match to TRBD1 covers 7 bases. Unmatched junction bases numbered 7, after V lost 2 bases and J lost 0 bases. Germline lookup yields CDR1 MNHEY and CDR2 SVGAGI. The CDR3 totals 16 residues. CDR3 coding DNA: TGTGCCAGCAGTTACACCGGGACAGACAGCTCCTACGAGCAGTACTTC. It is translated as CASSYTGTDSSYEQYF.

The V gene is TRBV9, the J gene TRBJ2-3, with D possibly matching TRBD1 (5 bases). V lost 1 base and J lost 2, with 11 bases in between. This CDR3 is 15 amino acids long. Germline-derived CDR1 and CDR2 are SGDLS and YYNGEE. CDR3 in amino acids: CASSVQGGDTDTQYF. In DNA, the CDR3 is TGTGCCAGCAGCGTACAGGGTGGGGACACAGATACGCAGTATTTT. Full variable domain (outside the CDR3, taken from reference TRBV9 and TRBJ2-3): DSGVTQTPKHLITATGQRVTLRCSPRSGDLSVYWYQQSLDQGLQFLIQYYNGEERAKGNILERFSAQQFPDLHSELNLSSLELGDSALYFCASSVQGGDTDTQYFGPGTRLTVL.

For this clone: Compared with germline, one end of the junction differs, possibly owing to a read error. The CDR3 DNA sequence: TGTGCCAGCCGTGAAGGACAGGGATATGGCTACACCTTC. Encoded protein: CASREGQGYGYTF. The J gene is TRBJ1-2, the V gene TRBV6-1, with 8 bases aligning to TRBD1. Germline V lookup: CDR1 MNHNS, CDR2 SASEGT. The CDR3 loop spans 13 amino acids.

The chain joins TRBV5-5 to TRBJ1-5, with 8 bases lining up with TRBD1. Germline lookup yields CDR1 SGHKS and CDR2 YYEKEE (reference sequence). With 2 bases clipped from V and 0 bases from J, the junction kept 7 bases outside the gene matches. The CDR3 is made up of 17 amino acids. The CDR3 protein is CASSFMAGGNSNQPQHF. The CDR3 nucleotides are TGTGCCAGCAGCTTTATGGCAGGGGGCAATAGCAATCAGCCCCAGCATTTT.

This sequence joins TRBV28 and TRBJ1-4; D may be TRBD1 (5 bases). Germline V lookup: CDR1 MDHEN, CDR2 SYDVKM. This CDR3 is built from 13 residues. Between the trimmed V and J ends, which lost 4 bases and 3 bases, there was a span of 6 bases. The CDR3 DNA follows: TGTGCCAGCAGTTCGACAGCTAATGAAAAACTGTTTTTT. It codes for CASSSTANEKLFF.

The J gene is TRBJ2-1, the V gene TRBV2, with TRBD2 matching over 11 bases. The germline V gene has CDR1 SNHLY and CDR2 FYNNEI. The length of the CDR3 is 17 residues. V lost 9 bases to trimming and J lost 10 bases; unmatched junction nucleotides: 20. The CDR3 DNA follows: TGTGCCAGGAGACTAGCGGGGCCCCACCCCCCAGGGGACGAGCAGTTCTTC. Translation: CARRLAGPHPPGDEQFF.

The chain carries TRBV19 and TRBJ1-2; D ambiguous. Germline V gives CDR1 LNHDA, CDR2 SQIVND (reference sequence). This CDR3 is 14 amino acids long. Trimming removed 3 bases at V and 7 bases at J, with 15 bases between. The CDR3 sequence is CASSIVPPLGGYTF. DNA of the CDR3: TGTGCCAGTAGTATTGTCCCCCCTTTGGGTGGCTACACCTTC.

The genes are TRBV27 and TRBJ1-5, with D unclear. V was cut by 0 bases and J by 5 bases, with 8 bases left in between. The CDR3 consists of 14 residues. Germline lookup yields CDR1 MNHEY and CDR2 SMNVEV (reference sequence). CDR3 nucleotides: TGTGCCAGCAGTTTATCAGGGCCGTATCAGCCCCAGCATTTT. This gives the protein CASSLSGPYQPQHF.

This chain links TRBV30 with TRBJ2-1; D unresolved. The V and J ends lost 2 bases and 5 bases respectively, with 10 bases between them. This CDR3 region has 13 residues. Germline CDR1 reads GTSNPN; CDR2 reads SVGIG (reference sequence). DNA of the CDR3: TGTGCCTGGAGTATCGGTAGAGACAATGAGCAGTTCTTC. This gives the protein CAWSIGRDNEQFF. The complete variable domain, with remaining parts taken from reference TRBV30 and TRBJ2-1, reads SQTIHQWPATLVQPVGSPLSLECTVEGTSNPNLYWYRQAAGRGLQLLFYSVGIGQISSEVPQNLSASRPQDRQFILSSKKLLLSDSGFYLCAWSIGRDNEQFFGPGTRLTVL.

The rearrangement links TRBV7-2 to TRBJ2-2; D might be TRBD1 (6 bases). V lost 1 base and J 7 bases, leaving 16 bases between the germline ends. From germline, CDR1 is SGHTA and CDR2 FQGNSA. The CDR3 has 16 residues. In nucleotides, the CDR3 is TGTGCCAGCAGCTTAGGCCCTACAGGGATGAGCGGGGAGCTGTTTTTT. It yields the protein CASSLGPTGMSGELFF. The full variable domain, completed using reference TRBV7-2 and TRBJ2-2, is GAGVSQSPSNKVTEKGKDVELRCDPISGHTALYWYRQSLGQGLEFLIYFQGNSAPDKSGLPSDRFSAERTGGSVSTLTIQRTQQEDSAVYLCASSLGPTGMSGELFFGEGSRLTVL.